Detailed here is one T cell receptor (beta chain). This sample was included in a study of blood T cell repertoires in COVID-19. Study overall: Collection of acute and convalescent COVID-19 samples took place in the United States, Italy and Spain.

Enrolled through a virtual design, the participants were between 18 and 89 years of age and came from 24 US areas. Some clones are missing from TCRdb's copy, which holds only in-frame ones; the method was immunoSEQ multiplex PCR. The sample includes fewer than 150,000 clones, approximately 80% of them seen just once. Germline V CDR1 and CDR2: SGHTA, FQGNSA. CDR3 size: 16 residues. Losses at the gene ends were 1 base for V and 2 bases for J; bases not matched to a gene: 1. The chain has TRBV7-2 and TRBJ2-3, with 12 bases that match TRBD2. Sequencing was performed on PBMCs or T cells enriched from blood (not recorded which). The sequence came from a man aged 45 to 65 in a cohort exposed to, infected with or recovered from COVID-19 (not recorded which). In DNA, the CDR3 is TGTGCCAGCAGCTTAGGACTAGCGGGGGTCACAGATACGCAGTATTTT. Its translation: CASSLGLAGVTDTQYF. Full variable domain (rest looked up from reference TRBV7-2 and TRBJ2-3): GAGVSQSPSNKVTEKGKDVELRCDPISGHTALYWYRQSLGQGLEFLIYFQGNSAPDKSGLPSDRFSAERTGGSVSTLTIQRTQQEDSAVYLCASSLGLAGVTDTQYFGPGTRLTVL.